These T cell receptor beta chains were read from a single sample in a study of response to subunit inactivated influenza vaccine. TCRdb ran MiXCR on the RT-PCR reads and lists one entry per CDR3 protein. The sample shows around 570,000 distinct CDR3 sequences, around 8% of them seen only once. Specimen: PBMCs from blood, collected less than 30 months after vaccination. The receptors derive from a man between 50 and 69 years old who received an inactivated influenza vaccine. The CDR3 runs from the conserved cysteine through the conserved F or W. Fields, in order: J gene, clone size, D gene, V gene, CDR3 protein, CDR3 DNA. A D gene is named only where the DNA matches it firmly. Expanded clones get a size class; other rows say once, few or many, or leave the size out.

J: TRBJ2-3; size: many; D: -; V: TRBV6-1; CDR3: CASSLRALSTSTDTQYF; DNA: TGTGCCAGCAGTCTCCGGGCCTTAAGTACTAGCACAGATACGCAGTATTTT
J: TRBJ1-2; size: -; D: -; V: TRBV7-8; CDR3: CASSFEGGYTF; DNA: TGTGCCAGCAGCTTCGAAGGGGGCTACACCTTC
J: TRBJ1-1; size: few; D: -; V: TRBV10-1; CDR3: CASSERVRGEAFF; DNA: TGCGCCAGCAGTGAGCGGGTCAGGGGAGAAGCTTTCTTT
J: TRBJ2-7; size: many; D: -; V: TRBV24-1; CDR3: CATSDSSYEQYF; DNA: TGTGCCACCAGTGATTCTTCCTACGAGCAGTACTTC
J: TRBJ2-5; size: many; D: -; V: TRBV6-2/TRBV6-3; CDR3: CASSYLTGLRETQYF; DNA: TGTGCCAGCAGTTACCTTACAGGGTTGAGAGAGACCCAGTACTTC
J: TRBJ2-3; size: many; D: TRBD2; V: TRBV12-3/TRBV12-4; CDR3: CASSTSGRRTDTQYF; DNA: TGTGCCAGCAGTACTAGCGGGAGAAGGACAGATACGCAGTATTTT
J: TRBJ1-5; size: -; D: -; V: TRBV4-3; CDR3: CASSQDLVSNQPQHF; DNA: TGCGCCAGCAGCCAAGATTTGGTCAGCAATCAGCCCCAGCATTTT
J: TRBJ1-4; size: -; D: -; V: TRBV7-6; CDR3: CASSRGAATNEKLFF; DNA: TGTGCCAGCAGCCGGGGAGCGGCAACTAATGAAAAACTGTTTTTT
J: TRBJ2-1; size: many; D: TRBD2; V: TRBV28; CDR3: CASRRLAGYNEQFF; DNA: TGTGCCAGCAGGCGACTAGCGGGGTACAATGAGCAGTTCTTC
J: TRBJ1-2; size: few; D: TRBD1; V: TRBV4-3; CDR3: CASSSQTGVHYGYTF; DNA: TGCGCCAGCAGCTCACAGACAGGGGTCCACTATGGCTACACCTTC
J: TRBJ2-4; size: many; D: TRBD2; V: TRBV5-1; CDR3: CASSRTSENIQYF; DNA: TGCGCCAGCAGCCGGACTAGTGAAAACATTCAGTACTTC
J: TRBJ2-7; size: -; D: TRBD2; V: TRBV14; CDR3: CASSQAELAGVKYF; DNA: TGTGCCAGCAGCCAAGCGGAACTAGCGGGAGTAAAGTACTTC
J: TRBJ1-5; size: many; D: TRBD1; V: TRBV18; CDR3: CASSPNQGAGQPQHF; DNA: TGTGCCAGCTCTCCTAATCAGGGGGCTGGTCAGCCCCAGCATTTT
J: TRBJ2-3; size: many; D: TRBD1; V: TRBV7-2; CDR3: CASLQGITDTQYF; DNA: TGTGCCAGCTTACAGGGGATCACAGATACGCAGTATTTT
J: TRBJ2-2; size: -; D: -; V: TRBV7-2; CDR3: CASSSWGGGELFF; DNA: TGTGCCAGCAGCTCCTGGGGTGGCGGGGAGCTGTTTTTT
J: TRBJ1-1; size: many; D: -; V: TRBV7-9; CDR3: CASSLSPVIGTEAFF; DNA: TGTGCCAGCAGCTTAAGTCCGGTGATCGGGACTGAAGCTTTCTTT
J: TRBJ2-7; size: few; D: TRBD2; V: TRBV5-6; CDR3: CASSGSGRAFYEQYF; DNA: TGTGCCAGCAGCGGTAGCGGGAGGGCCTTCTACGAGCAGTACTTC
J: TRBJ2-7; size: -; D: -; V: TRBV10-3; CDR3: CAISEQHTYEQYF; DNA: TGTGCCATCAGTGAGCAACACACCTACGAGCAGTACTTC
J: TRBJ2-6; size: -; D: -; V: TRBV27; CDR3: CASSFLRASGANVLTF; DNA: TGTGCCAGCAGTTTCTTGCGGGCATCTGGGGCCAACGTCCTGACTTTC
J: TRBJ2-7; size: few; D: -; V: TRBV6-7; CDR3: CANLKVSYEQYF; DNA: TGTGCCAACCTGAAGGTATCCTACGAGCAGTACTTC
J: TRBJ1-5; size: many; D: -; V: TRBV28; CDR3: CASTDRSFSNQPQHF; DNA: TGTGCCAGCACCGACAGGTCCTTTAGCAATCAGCCCCAGCATTTT
J: TRBJ2-1; size: many; D: -; V: TRBV27; CDR3: CASSTNTVGEQFF; DNA: TGTGCCAGCAGTACAAATACGGTCGGTGAGCAGTTCTTC
J: TRBJ2-3; size: few; D: -; V: TRBV20-1; CDR3: CSARDPRTGRYTQYF; DNA: TGCAGTGCTAGAGATCCCCGGACTGGAAGGTATACGCAGTATTTT
J: TRBJ2-2; size: many; D: -; V: TRBV5-1; CDR3: CASSLFGPNTGELFF; DNA: TGCGCCAGCAGCTTGTTCGGGCCGAACACCGGGGAGCTGTTTTTT